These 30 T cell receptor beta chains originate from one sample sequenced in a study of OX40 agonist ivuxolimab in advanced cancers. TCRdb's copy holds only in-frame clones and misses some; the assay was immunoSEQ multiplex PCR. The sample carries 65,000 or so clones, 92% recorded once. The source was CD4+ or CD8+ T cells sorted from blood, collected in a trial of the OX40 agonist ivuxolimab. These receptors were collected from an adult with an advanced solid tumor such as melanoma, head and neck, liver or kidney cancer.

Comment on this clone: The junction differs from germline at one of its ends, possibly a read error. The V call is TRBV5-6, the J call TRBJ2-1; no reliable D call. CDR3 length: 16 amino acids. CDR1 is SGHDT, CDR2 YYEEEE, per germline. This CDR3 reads CASSQGPGLNYHEQFF. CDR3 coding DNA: TGTGCCAGCAGCCAAGGTCCGGGCCTCAACTACCATGAGCAGTTCTTC. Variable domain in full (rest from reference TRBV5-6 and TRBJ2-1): DAGVTQSPTHLIKTRGQQVTLRCSPKSGHDTVSWYQQALGQGPQFIFQYYEEEERQRGNFPDRFSGHQFPNYSSELNVNALLLGDSALYLCASSQGPGLNYHEQFFGPGTRLTVL.

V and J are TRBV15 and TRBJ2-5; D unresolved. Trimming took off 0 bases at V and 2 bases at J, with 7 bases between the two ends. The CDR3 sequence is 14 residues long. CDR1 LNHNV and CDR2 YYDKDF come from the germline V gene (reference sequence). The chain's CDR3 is CATSRDVRQETQYF. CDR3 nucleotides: TGTGCCACCAGCAGAGATGTAAGGCAAGAGACCCAGTACTTC.

The CDR3 here is CASSRLRSSTDTQYF. The CDR3 DNA is TGTGCCAGCAGCCGACTACGGTCGTCGACAGATACGCAGTATTTT. The chain joins TRBV6-5 to TRBJ2-3; D perhaps matches TRBD2 (5 bases). Trimming removed 6 bases at V and 3 bases at J, with 16 bases between. From germline, CDR1 is MNHEY and CDR2 SVGAGI. The CDR3 is 15 residues long.

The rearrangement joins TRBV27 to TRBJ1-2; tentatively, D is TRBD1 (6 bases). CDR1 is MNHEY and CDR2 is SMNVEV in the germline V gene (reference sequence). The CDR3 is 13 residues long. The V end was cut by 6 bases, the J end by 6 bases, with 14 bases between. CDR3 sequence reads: CASRGWGLDGYTF. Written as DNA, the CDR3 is TGTGCCAGCAGAGGTTGGGGGCTTGATGGCTACACCTTC.

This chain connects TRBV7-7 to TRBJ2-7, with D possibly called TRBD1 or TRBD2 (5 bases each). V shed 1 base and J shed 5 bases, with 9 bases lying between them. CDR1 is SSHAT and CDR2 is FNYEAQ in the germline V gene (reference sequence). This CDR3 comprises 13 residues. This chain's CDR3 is CASSLDGGNEQYF. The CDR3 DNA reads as TGTGCCAGCAGCTTAGATGGGGGTAACGAGCAGTACTTC.

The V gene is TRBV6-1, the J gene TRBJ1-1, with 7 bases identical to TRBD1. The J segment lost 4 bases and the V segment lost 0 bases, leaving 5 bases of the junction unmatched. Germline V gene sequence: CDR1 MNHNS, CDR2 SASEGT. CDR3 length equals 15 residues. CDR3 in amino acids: CASSEAQGYFTEAFF. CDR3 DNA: TGTGCCAGCAGTGAAGCACAGGGGTATTTCACTGAAGCTTTCTTT.

CDR3 residues: CSVTRDSSYEQYF. In DNA form, the CDR3 reads TGCAGCGTTACCCGGGACAGCTCCTACGAGCAGTACTTC. The J gene is TRBJ2-7, the V gene TRBV29-1; 7 nucleotides match TRBD1. V was pared by 5 bases and J by 0 bases, with 4 bases of the junction left unmatched. The CDR3 sequence is 13 residues long. Germline CDR1 SQVTM, CDR2 ANQGSEA.

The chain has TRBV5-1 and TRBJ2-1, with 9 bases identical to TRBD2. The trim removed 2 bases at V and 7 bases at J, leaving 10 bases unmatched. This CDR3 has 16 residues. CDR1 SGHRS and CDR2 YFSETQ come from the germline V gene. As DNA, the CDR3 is TGCGCCAGCAGCTTCGTTAGCGGGGGTCACCGAAATGAGCAGTTCTTC. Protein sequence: CASSFVSGGHRNEQFF.

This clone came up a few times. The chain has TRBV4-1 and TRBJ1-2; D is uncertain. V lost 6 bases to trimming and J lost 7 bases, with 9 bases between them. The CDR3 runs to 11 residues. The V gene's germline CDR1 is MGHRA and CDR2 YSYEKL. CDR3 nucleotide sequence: TGCGCCAGCAGGAATAGTGTTGGCTACACCTTC. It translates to CASRNSVGYTF.

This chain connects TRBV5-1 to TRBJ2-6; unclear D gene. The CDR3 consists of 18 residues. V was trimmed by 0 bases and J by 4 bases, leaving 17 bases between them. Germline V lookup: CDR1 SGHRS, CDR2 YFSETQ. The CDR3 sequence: CASSLASPEHLGANVLTF. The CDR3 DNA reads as TGCGCCAGCAGCTTGGCCAGTCCCGAGCATCTCGGGGCCAACGTCCTGACTTTC.

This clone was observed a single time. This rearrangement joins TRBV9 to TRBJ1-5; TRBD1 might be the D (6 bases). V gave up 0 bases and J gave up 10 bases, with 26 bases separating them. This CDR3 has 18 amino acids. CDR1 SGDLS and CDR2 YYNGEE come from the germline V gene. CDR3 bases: TGTGCCAGCAGCGTAGGACGGGGAGTGGGTACGGGACATGAACCCCAGCATTTT. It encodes CASSVGRGVGTGHEPQHF.

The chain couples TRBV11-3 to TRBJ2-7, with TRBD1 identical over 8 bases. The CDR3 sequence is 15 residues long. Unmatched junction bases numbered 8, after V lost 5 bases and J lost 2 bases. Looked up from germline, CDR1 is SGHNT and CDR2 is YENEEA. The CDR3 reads CASSPRQGPTYEQYF. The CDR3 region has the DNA TGTGCCAGCAGCCCGAGACAGGGGCCCACCTACGAGCAGTACTTC.

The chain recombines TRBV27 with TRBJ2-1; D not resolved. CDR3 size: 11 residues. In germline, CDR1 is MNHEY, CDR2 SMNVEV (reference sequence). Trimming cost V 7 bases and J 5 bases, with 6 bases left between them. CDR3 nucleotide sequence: TGTGCCAGCAATACAAACAATGAGCAGTTCTTC. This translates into CASNTNNEQFF.

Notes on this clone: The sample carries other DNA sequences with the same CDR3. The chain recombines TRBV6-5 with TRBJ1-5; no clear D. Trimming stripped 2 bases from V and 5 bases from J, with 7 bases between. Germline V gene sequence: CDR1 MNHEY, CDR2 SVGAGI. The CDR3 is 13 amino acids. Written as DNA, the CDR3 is TGTGCCAGCAGTTACGGTCCGGATCAGCCCCAGCATTTT. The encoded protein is CASSYGPDQPQHF.

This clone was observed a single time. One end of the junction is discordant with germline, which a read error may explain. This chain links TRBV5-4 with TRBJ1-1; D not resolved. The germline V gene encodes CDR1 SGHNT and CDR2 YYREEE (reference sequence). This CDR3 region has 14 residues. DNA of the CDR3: TGTGCCAGCGGCTTGGCCGGCAGTCCCACTGAAGCTTTCTTT. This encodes CASGLAGSPTEAFF.

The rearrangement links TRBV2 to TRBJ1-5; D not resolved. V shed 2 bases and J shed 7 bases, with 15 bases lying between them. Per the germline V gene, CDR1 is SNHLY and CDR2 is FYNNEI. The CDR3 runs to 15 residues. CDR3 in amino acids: CASSESAGPGQPQHF. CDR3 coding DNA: TGTGCCAGCAGTGAATCGGCAGGTCCTGGCCAGCCCCAGCATTTT.

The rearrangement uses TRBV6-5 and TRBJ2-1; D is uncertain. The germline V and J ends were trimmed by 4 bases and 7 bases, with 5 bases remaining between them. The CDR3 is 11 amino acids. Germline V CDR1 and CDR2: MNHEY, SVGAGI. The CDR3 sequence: CASSWGNEQFF. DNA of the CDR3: TGTGCCAGCAGTTGGGGAAATGAGCAGTTCTTC.

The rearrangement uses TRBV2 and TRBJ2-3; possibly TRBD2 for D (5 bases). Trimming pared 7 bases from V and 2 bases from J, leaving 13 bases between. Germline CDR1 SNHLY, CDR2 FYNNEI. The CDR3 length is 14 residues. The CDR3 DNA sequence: TGTGCCAGCACCCCCGGAGGATCCACAGATACGCAGTATTTT. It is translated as CASTPGGSTDTQYF.

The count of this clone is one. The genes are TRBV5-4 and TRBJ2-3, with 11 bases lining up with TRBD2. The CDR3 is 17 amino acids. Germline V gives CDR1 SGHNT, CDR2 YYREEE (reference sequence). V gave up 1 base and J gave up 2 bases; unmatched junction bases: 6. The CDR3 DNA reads TGTGCCAGCAGCTTGCCGCCTAGCGGGGGGCTCACAGATACGCAGTATTTT. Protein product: CASSLPPSGGLTDTQYF. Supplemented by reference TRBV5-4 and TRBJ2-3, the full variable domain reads ETGVTQSPTHLIKTRGQQVTLRCSSQSGHNTVSWYQQALGQGPQFIFQYYREEENGRGNFPPRFSGLQFPNYSSELNVNALELDDSALYLCASSLPPSGGLTDTQYFGPGTRLTVL.

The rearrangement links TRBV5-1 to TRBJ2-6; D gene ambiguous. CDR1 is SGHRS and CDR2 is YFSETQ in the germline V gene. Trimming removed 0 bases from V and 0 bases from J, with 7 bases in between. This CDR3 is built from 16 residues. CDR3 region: CASSLDGYSGANVLTF. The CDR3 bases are TGCGCCAGCAGCTTGGATGGGTACTCTGGGGCCAACGTCCTGACTTTC.

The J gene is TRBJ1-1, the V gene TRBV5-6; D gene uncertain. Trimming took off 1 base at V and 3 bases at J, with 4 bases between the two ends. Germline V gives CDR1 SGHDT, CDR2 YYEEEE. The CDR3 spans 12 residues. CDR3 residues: CASSLLDTEAFF. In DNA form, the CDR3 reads TGTGCCAGCAGCTTGCTAGACACTGAAGCTTTCTTT.

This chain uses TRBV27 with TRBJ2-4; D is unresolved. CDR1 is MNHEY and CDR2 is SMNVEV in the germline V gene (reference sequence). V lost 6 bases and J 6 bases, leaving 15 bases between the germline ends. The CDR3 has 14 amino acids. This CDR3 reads CASRVEGWANIQYF. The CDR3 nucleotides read TGTGCCAGCAGAGTGGAAGGGTGGGCAAACATTCAGTACTTC.

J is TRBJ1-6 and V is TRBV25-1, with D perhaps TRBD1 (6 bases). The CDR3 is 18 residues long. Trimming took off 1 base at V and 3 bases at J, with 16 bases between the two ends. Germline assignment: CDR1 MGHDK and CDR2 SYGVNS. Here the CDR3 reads CASSESPRQASYNSPLHF. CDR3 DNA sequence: TGTGCCAGCAGTGAATCCCCTCGACAGGCGAGCTATAATTCACCCCTCCACTTT.

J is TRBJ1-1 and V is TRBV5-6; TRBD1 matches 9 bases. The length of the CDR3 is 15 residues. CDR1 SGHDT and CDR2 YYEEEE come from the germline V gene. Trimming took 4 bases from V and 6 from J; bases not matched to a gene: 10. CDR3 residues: CASSQDRGLLAEAFF. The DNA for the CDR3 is TGTGCCAGCAGCCAGGACAGGGGCTTGTTGGCTGAAGCTTTCTTT.

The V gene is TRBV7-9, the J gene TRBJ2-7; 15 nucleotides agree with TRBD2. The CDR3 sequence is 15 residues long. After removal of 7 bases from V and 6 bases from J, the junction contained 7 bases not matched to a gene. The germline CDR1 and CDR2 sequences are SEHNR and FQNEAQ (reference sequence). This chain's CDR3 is CASIRTSGGAREQYF. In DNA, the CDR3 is TGTGCCAGCATAAGGACTAGCGGGGGGGCCCGCGAGCAGTACTTC.

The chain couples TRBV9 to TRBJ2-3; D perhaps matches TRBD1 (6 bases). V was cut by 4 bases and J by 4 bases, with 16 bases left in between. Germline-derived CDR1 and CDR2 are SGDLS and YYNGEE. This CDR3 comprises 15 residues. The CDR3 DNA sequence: TGTGCCAGCAGCCCCGGGCAGGGGTGGTCAGATACGCAGTATTTT. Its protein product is CASSPGQGWSDTQYF.

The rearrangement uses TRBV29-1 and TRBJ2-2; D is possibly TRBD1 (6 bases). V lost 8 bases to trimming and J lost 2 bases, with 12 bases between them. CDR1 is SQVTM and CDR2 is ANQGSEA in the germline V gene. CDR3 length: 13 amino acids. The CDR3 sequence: CSITGSNTGELFF. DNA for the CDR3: TGCAGCATAACAGGGTCCAACACCGGGGAGCTGTTTTTT.

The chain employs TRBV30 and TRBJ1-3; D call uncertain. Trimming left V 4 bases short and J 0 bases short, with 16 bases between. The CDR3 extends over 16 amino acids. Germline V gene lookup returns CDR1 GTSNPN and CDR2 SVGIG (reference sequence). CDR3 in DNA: TGTGCCTGGATCACCACCCCGCAGCTCTCTGGAAACACCATATATTTT. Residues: CAWITTPQLSGNTIYF.

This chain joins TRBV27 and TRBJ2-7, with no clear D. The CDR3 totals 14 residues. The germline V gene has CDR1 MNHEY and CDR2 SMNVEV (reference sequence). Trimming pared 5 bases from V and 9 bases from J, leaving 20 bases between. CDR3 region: CASSLPDRSWVQYF. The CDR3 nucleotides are TGTGCCAGCAGTCTCCCGGACCGATCCTGGGTGCAGTACTTC.

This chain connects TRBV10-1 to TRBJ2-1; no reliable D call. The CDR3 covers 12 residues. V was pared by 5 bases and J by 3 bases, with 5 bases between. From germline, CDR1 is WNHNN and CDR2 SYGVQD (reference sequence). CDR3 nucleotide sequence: TGCGCCAGCAGTTTCGGCTACAATGAGCAGTTCTTC. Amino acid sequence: CASSFGYNEQFF.